What follows are 30 T cell receptor beta chains derived from one specimen sequenced in a study of blood T cells in healthy people across ages (dated by TCRdb to between 2014 and 2017). Library creation used 5' RACE. Sequencing instrument: Illumina HiSeq 2500. The second PCR ran for about 7 to 11 cycles and used a J-beta primer mix along with a sample-barcoded 5' primer. TCRdb reran the public reads through fastp at Q25 and MiXCR, keeping productive beta chains. Each CDR3 protein appears once, grouped with its most common genes and DNA. For this sample the table gives approximately 850,000 distinct CDR3 sequences, of which 44% were detected only once. In total, the top ten clones hold around 21% of the sample. Specimen: blood. The source is a man in his sixties in good health.

A word on this clonotype: A junction boundary mismatches the germline segment, possibly from a read error. The rearrangement joins TRBV3-1 to TRBJ1-2; D is uncertain. Germline V gene data show CDR1 as LGHDT and CDR2 as YNNKEL (reference sequence). CDR3 length equals 15 residues. The CDR3 coding sequence is TGTGCCAGCAGCCATGGCGCGGGAGCTAACTATGGCTGCACCTTC. As protein: CASSHGAGANYGCTF.

This clonotype was recorded a few times. The rearrangement uses TRBV20-1 and TRBJ2-4, with D hard to call. Near its end, the DNA agrees better with TRBJ2-7, so the J call may be wrong. The CDR3 runs to 14 residues. Germline lookup yields CDR1 DFQATT and CDR2 SNEGSKA (reference sequence). This CDR3 reads CSARDYLSLSEQYF. As DNA, the CDR3 is TGCAGTGCTAGAGACTATCTCAGTCTCTCCGAGCAGTACTTC.

This chain links TRBV20-1 with TRBJ1-2; 7 nucleotides agree with TRBD1. The J segment lost 4 bases and the V segment lost 0 bases, leaving 8 bases of the junction unmatched. Germline values: CDR1 DFQATT, CDR2 SNEGSKA (reference sequence). The CDR3 covers 15 residues. The CDR3 reads CSARDGGGQSYGYTF. The CDR3 DNA is TGCAGTGCTAGAGATGGAGGGGGACAGAGCTATGGCTACACCTTC.

The table lists this clonotype with a few counts. The chain recombines TRBV20-1 with TRBJ2-7; D remains unclear. CDR3 length: 12 amino acids. The V end was cut by 4 bases, the J end by 7 bases, with 14 bases between. Germline lookup yields CDR1 DFQATT and CDR2 SNEGSKA (reference sequence). CDR3 protein: CSATVRAGEQYF. DNA for the CDR3: TGCAGTGCTACAGTCCGAGCTGGGGAGCAGTACTTC.

Comments on this clonotype: Germline is not matched at one junction end, which may reflect a read error. The chain is built from TRBV12-3 or TRBV12-4 and TRBJ2-3, with TRBD2 matching 10 bases. This CDR3 spans 18 amino acids. CDR3 region: CASSLEGLAGVSTDTRYF. Here the CDR3 DNA reads TGTGCCAGCAGTTTAGAAGGTCTAGCGGGGGTTAGCACAGATACGCGGTATTTT.

This clonotype appeared a few times. The rearrangement links TRBV5-6 to TRBJ2-7, with D perhaps TRBD1 (5 bases). V lost 1 base, J lost 2 bases, and 13 bases lay in between. This CDR3 is 15 amino acids long. Germline CDR1 is SGHDT and CDR2 is YYEEEE. This CDR3 reads CASSLTGQGAYEQYF. The DNA for the CDR3 is TGTGCCAGCAGCTTGACCGGTCAGGGCGCCTACGAGCAGTACTTC. Full variable domain (rest looked up from reference TRBV5-6 and TRBJ2-7): DAGVTQSPTHLIKTRGQQVTLRCSPKSGHDTVSWYQQALGQGPQFIFQYYEEEERQRGNFPDRFSGHQFPNYSSELNVNALLLGDSALYLCASSLTGQGAYEQYFGPGTRLTVT.

This clonotype was observed at least ten times. The rearrangement uses TRBV3-1 and TRBJ2-5, with D maybe TRBD2 (5 bases). The CDR3 is made up of 15 amino acids. From germline, CDR1 is LGHDT and CDR2 YNNKEL (reference sequence). The ends were cut back, 3 bases at V and 4 bases at J, with 15 bases in the middle. In DNA form, the CDR3 reads TGTGCCAGCAGCCATGGGATTGCGGGTGGAGAGACCCAGTACTTC. The encoded protein is CASSHGIAGGETQYF.

The V call is TRBV28, the J call TRBJ2-7; D is undetermined. CDR1 and CDR2 from the germline V gene are MDHEN and SYDVKM. The CDR3 extends over 12 amino acids. The V end was cut by 6 bases, the J end by 9 bases, with 15 bases between. CDR3 region: CASSQQTPGQYF. In DNA form, the CDR3 reads TGTGCCAGCAGCCAGCAAACCCCTGGGCAGTACTTC.

Regarding this clonotype: The junction and the germline gene differ at one end; a read error may be behind it. The rearrangement uses TRBV29-1 and TRBJ2-3; maybe TRBD1 (5 bases). The V gene's germline CDR1 is SQVTM and CDR2 ANQGSEA. The CDR3 is made up of 12 amino acids. This CDR3 is CSAEQGTDTQYF. CDR3 bases: TGCAGCGCTGAACAGGGCACAGATACGCAGTATTTT.

This rearrangement joins TRBV20-1 to TRBJ2-7, with D unclear. The CDR3 consists of 14 residues. V dropped 1 base and J dropped 1 base, with 11 bases sitting between them. CDR1 DFQATT and CDR2 SNEGSKA come from the germline V gene (reference sequence). CDR3 amino acids: CSARGPRQSYEQYF. The CDR3 bases are TGCAGTGCTAGAGGTCCTAGGCAGTCCTACGAGCAGTACTTC.

This clonotype was seen a handful of times. V is TRBV7-6 and J is TRBJ2-3; D perhaps matches TRBD2 (6 bases). The germline CDR1 and CDR2 sequences are SGHVS and FNYEAQ. Trimming removed 8 bases from V and 2 bases from J, with 8 bases in between. This CDR3 spans 12 amino acids. CDR3 region: CASGGATDTQYF. In DNA, the CDR3 is TGTGCCAGCGGCGGGGCCACAGATACGCAGTATTTT.

The V gene is TRBV18, the J gene TRBJ1-5; D remains ambiguous. Germline V CDR1 and CDR2: KGHSH, LQKENI. Trimming took off 3 bases at V and 3 bases at J, with 9 bases between the two ends. The CDR3 covers 14 residues. The CDR3: CASSPGSTNQPQHF. DNA of the CDR3: TGTGCCAGCTCACCTGGGAGCACCAATCAGCCCCAGCATTTT.

The chain carries TRBV11-2 and TRBJ1-1; D is unclear. Trimming cost V 5 bases and J 4 bases, with 11 bases left between them. The CDR3 is 13 amino acids. In germline, CDR1 is SGHAT, CDR2 FQNNGV. The CDR3 here is CASSIGGLTEAFF. The CDR3 coding sequence is TGTGCCAGCAGCATCGGAGGACTCACTGAAGCTTTCTTT.

CDR3: CASSFGLSWDTQYF. The DNA for the CDR3 is TGTGCCAGCAGCTTCGGTCTCTCGTGGGATACGCAGTATTTT. V usage is TRBV11-2 and J usage is TRBJ2-3; D remains ambiguous. V lost 3 bases and J 6 bases, leaving 13 bases between the germline ends. The CDR3 totals 14 residues. In germline, CDR1 is SGHAT, CDR2 FQNNGV. The whole variable domain, remainder taken from reference TRBV11-2 and TRBJ2-3, is EAGVAQSPRYKIIEKRQSVAFWCNPISGHATLYWYQQILGQGPKLLIQFQNNGVVDDSQLPKDRFSAERLKGVDSTLKIQPAKLEDSAVYLCASSFGLSWDTQYFGPGTRLTVL.

This chain connects TRBV28 to TRBJ2-7, with unresolved D. Germline V gives CDR1 MDHEN, CDR2 SYDVKM. V was pared by 5 bases and J by 0 bases, with 14 bases between. This CDR3 is built from 15 residues. CDR3 sequence reads: CASSIPSALSYEQYF. DNA of the CDR3: TGTGCCAGCAGTATACCGTCGGCCCTCTCCTACGAGCAGTACTTC.

This clonotype occurred a few times. The chain uses TRBV5-8 and TRBJ2-7; D uncertain. CDR3 length: 15 amino acids. Looked up from germline, CDR1 is SGHTS and CDR2 is YDEGEE. Trimming removed 4 bases at V and 4 bases at J, with 18 bases between. For the CDR3, the DNA is TGTGCCAGCAGCCACCGAGCCGGAGCGACTTACGAGCAGTACTTC. Its translation: CASSHRAGATYEQYF. The variable domain in full, completed from reference TRBV5-8 and TRBJ2-7, reads EAGVTQSPTHLIKTRGQQATLRCSPISGHTSVYWYQQALGLGLQFLLWYDEGEERNRGNFPPRFSGRQFPNYSSELNVNALELEDSALYLCASSHRAGATYEQYFGPGTRLTVT.

V is TRBV7-6 and J is TRBJ1-2, with 12 bases that match TRBD1. The germline CDR1 and CDR2 sequences are SGHVS and FNYEAQ. The V segment lost 4 bases and the J segment 7 bases; nucleotides outside the gene matches: 4. CDR3 size: 14 residues. DNA of the CDR3: TGTGCCAGCAGCTCGGGACAGGGGGCGGTTGGCTACACCTTC. This gives the protein CASSSGQGAVGYTF.

The chain combines TRBV20-1 with TRBJ2-3, with 9 bases matching TRBD2. CDR1 and CDR2 from the germline V gene are DFQATT and SNEGSKA (reference sequence). Trimming cost V 0 bases and J 1 base; bases outside gene matches: 5. The CDR3 loop spans 16 amino acids. The CDR3 region is CSARDYASGGTDTQYF. Here the CDR3 DNA reads TGCAGTGCTAGAGATTACGCTAGCGGGGGCACAGATACGCAGTATTTT.

This clonotype showed up many times. This chain links TRBV29-1 with TRBJ1-2; tentatively, D is TRBD1 (5 bases). The CDR3 is 13 residues long. From germline, CDR1 is SQVTM and CDR2 ANQGSEA. V was pared by 2 bases and J by 5 bases, with 12 bases between. CDR3 nucleotide sequence: TGCAGCGTTGAATTAAGTCAGGGTTATGGCTACACCTTC. It encodes CSVELSQGYGYTF.

The chain combines TRBV4-1 with TRBJ1-6; D is perhaps TRBD1 (6 bases). The ends were cut back, 0 bases at V and 10 bases at J, with 16 bases in the middle. Germline CDR1 is MGHRA and CDR2 is YSYEKL. The CDR3 has 16 residues. DNA of the CDR3: TGCGCCAGCAGCCAAGATCCCGGGGGCGAGTGGTCACCCCTCCACTTT. Encoded protein: CASSQDPGGEWSPLHF.

The chain couples TRBV12-3 or TRBV12-4 to TRBJ2-4; TRBD2 agrees at 14 bases. V lost 9 bases to trimming and J lost 13 bases; unmatched junction nucleotides: 11. This CDR3 is built from 14 residues. The CDR3 DNA follows: TGTGCCAGTAGGACTAGCGGGGGGCTAGAGGTGCAGTACTTC. Protein product: CASRTSGGLEVQYF.

This clonotype came up once. The chain carries TRBV3-1 and TRBJ2-1; possible D gene TRBD1, 5 bases. The V end was cut by 2 bases, the J end by 6 bases, with 17 bases between. Germline V gives CDR1 LGHDT, CDR2 YNNKEL (reference sequence). This CDR3 is 16 amino acids long. The CDR3 reads CASSQPTLGRGNEQFF. The DNA of the CDR3 is TGTGCCAGCAGCCAACCCACCTTGGGAAGGGGCAATGAGCAGTTCTTC.

This chain joins TRBV6-2 or TRBV6-3 and TRBJ2-7; no reliable D call. The CDR3 has 15 residues. Germline lookup yields CDR1 MNHEY and CDR2 SVGEGT. Between the trimmed V and J ends, which lost 0 bases and 2 bases, there was a span of 11 bases. Here the CDR3 DNA reads TGTGCCAGCAGTTACTCAGGCGCCGGACCCTACGAGCAGTACTTC. Translated: CASSYSGAGPYEQYF.

The J gene is TRBJ2-1, the V gene TRBV5-4; 7 nucleotides line up with TRBD1. The germline V gene has CDR1 SGHNT and CDR2 YYREEE (reference sequence). Germline trimming cut 4 bases from V and 4 bases from J; bases unmatched to any gene: 17. This CDR3 has 18 residues. The CDR3 reads CASSVMAPSGGVYNEQFF. The DNA of the CDR3 is TGTGCCAGCAGCGTAATGGCCCCTTCAGGGGGAGTATACAATGAGCAGTTCTTC.

In this sample, this clonotype turned up a few times. The chain has TRBV7-3 and TRBJ2-3; D possibly matches TRBD1 or TRBD2 (6 bases each). Germline V lookup: CDR1 SGHTA, CDR2 FQGTGA. The V and J ends lost 2 bases and 3 bases respectively, with 12 bases between them. This CDR3 contains 15 residues. This CDR3 is CASSLGGPETDTQYF. CDR3 sequence (DNA): TGTGCCAGCAGCTTAGGGGGGCCTGAAACAGATACGCAGTATTTT.

The rearrangement links TRBV12-3 or TRBV12-4 to TRBJ2-7; D gene ambiguous. The germline V and J ends were trimmed by 6 bases and 6 bases, with 9 bases remaining between them. The CDR3 sequence is 11 residues long. The CDR3: CASRLSREQYF. The CDR3 nucleotides are TGTGCCAGCAGGTTGTCCCGCGAGCAGTACTTC.

The chain recombines TRBV6-5 with TRBJ1-1; TRBD1 is a possible D gene (5 bases). Germline CDR1 is MNHEY and CDR2 is SVGAGI. This CDR3 is built from 13 residues. V was shortened by 6 bases and J by 13 bases, with 21 bases between the two germline ends. Here the CDR3 DNA reads TGTGCCAGCAGACCACCGGGACTCAATATGGGTTTCTTT. Amino acids: CASRPPGLNMGFF.

The CDR3, as DNA: TGCAGTACGACACCGGGACGGAAAAACATTCAGTACTTC. Its translation: CSTTPGRKNIQYF. The chain carries TRBV20-1 and TRBJ2-4; TRBD1 or TRBD2 may be the D gene (5 bases each). Germline loops: CDR1 DFQATT, CDR2 SNEGSKA (reference sequence). This CDR3 contains 13 residues. With 8 bases removed from V and 4 bases from J, the gap between germline ends came to 15 bases.

In this sample, this clonotype turned up many times. This chain joins TRBV5-1 and TRBJ2-1; D not certain. CDR3 length equals 12 residues. V lost 4 bases and J lost 8, with 10 bases in between. The germline CDR1 and CDR2 sequences are SGHRS and YFSETQ. CDR3 in DNA: TGCGCCAGCAGCGAGGACGTCGATGAGCAGTTCTTC. This sequence encodes CASSEDVDEQFF.

V is TRBV4-1 and J is TRBJ2-7; 14 bases agree with TRBD2. The V gene end was trimmed by 2 bases and the J gene end by 7 bases; junction bases not matched to a gene: 10. Germline CDR1 MGHRA, CDR2 YSYEKL. This CDR3 region has 17 residues. The CDR3 spells CASSQRTGTSGGGEQYF. The CDR3 nucleotides read TGCGCCAGCAGCCAAAGGACCGGGACTAGCGGGGGTGGTGAGCAGTACTTC.